The present T cell receptor beta chain was sequenced within a study of T-cell reconstitution after alpha-beta-depleted transplantation in children. Findings and limits, study-wide: Newly produced T cells mostly accounted for T-cell counts and diversity one year post-transplant.

Preparation of the TCRbeta library was carried out with unique molecular identifiers. TCRdb re-derived calls from the PCR reads in MiXCR, one entry per CDR3 protein. The data contain roughly 120,000 distinct CDR3 sequences, 10% of them singletons. The V and J ends lost 2 bases and 10 bases respectively, with 9 bases between them. The CDR3 length is 11 residues. Germline assignment: CDR1 DFQATT and CDR2 SNEGSKA (reference sequence). Only a few counts were recorded for this clonotype. Its antigen is currently unknown. The genes are TRBV20-1 and TRBJ2-1; D is unresolved. The TCR was taken from a boy younger than 10 with acute lymphoblastic leukemia, due to receive a stem cell transplant. The source was PBMCs, collected before TCRalphabeta/CD19-depleted stem cell transplant. CDR3 DNA sequence: TGCAGTGCTAGATCCATAGTAGAGCAGTTCTTC. Residues: CSARSIVEQFF.